Presented here are 27 T cell receptor beta chains from one specimen sequenced in a study of blood T cell repertoires in COVID-19. Clones were sequenced by immunoSEQ multiplex PCR, and TCRdb holds only the in-frame ones, with some missing. Of 400,000 to 500,000 clones listed, 86% are singletons. Material for sequencing was peripheral blood. Receptor source: a woman aged 30 to 39 with active or convalescent COVID-19.

The rearrangement uses TRBV18 and TRBJ1-1; possible D gene TRBD1, 5 bases. CDR3 size: 15 residues. Germline CDR1 reads KGHSH; CDR2 reads LQKENI. The germline V and J ends were trimmed by 8 bases and 0 bases, with 16 bases remaining between them. The CDR3 DNA reads as TGTGCCAGCCAAAACGTGGGGGGTTTGAACACTGAAGCTTTCTTT. Translated: CASQNVGGLNTEAFF.

V and J are TRBV3-1 (or the pseudogene TRBV3-2) and TRBJ2-5; 10 bases match TRBD2. The CDR3 contains 19 residues. V shed 2 bases and J 3 bases; nucleotides not matched to a gene: 15. In germline, CDR1 is LGHDT, CDR2 YNNKEL (reference sequence). The CDR3 is CASSQRLAGEPGRKETQYF. Here the CDR3 DNA reads TGTGCCAGCAGCCAAAGGCTAGCGGGGGAGCCGGGCCGGAAAGAGACCCAGTACTTC.

The CDR3 region is CASSEVSGQPTEQTF. For the CDR3, the DNA is TGTGCCAGCAGTGAAGTCTCAGGACAGCCTACTGAACAGACCTTC. This sequence joins TRBV6-1 and TRBJ1-2; a weak D match, TRBD1 (6 bases). There are 15 residues in the CDR3. Germline loops: CDR1 MNHNS, CDR2 SASEGT. Deletions cut 1 base from V and 14 bases from J, with 23 bases between.

This sequence joins TRBV5-1 and TRBJ2-3, with TRBD1 matching 8 bases. J was trimmed by 0 bases and V by 4 bases; bases with no gene match: 4. The germline CDR1 and CDR2 sequences are SGHRS and YFSETQ. This CDR3 has 15 amino acids. The CDR3 region is CASSEGQGSTDTQYF. The CDR3 nucleotides are TGCGCCAGCAGCGAAGGACAGGGCAGCACAGATACGCAGTATTTT.

The J gene is TRBJ1-2, the V gene TRBV6-6; D unclear. CDR1 is MNHNY, CDR2 SVGAGI, per germline (reference sequence). The CDR3 length is 13 residues. The V gene lost 0 bases and the J gene lost 8 bases, with 10 bases spanning the gap. CDR3 bases: TGTGCCAGCAGTTACTCGGGAGCGCGGGGCTACACCTTC. Protein sequence: CASSYSGARGYTF.

V and J are TRBV5-1 and TRBJ1-1; 7 bases agree with TRBD1. Germline CDR1 reads SGHRS; CDR2 reads YFSETQ. The CDR3 totals 13 residues. With V trimmed by 8 bases and J by 1 base, 5 bases remained unmatched. CDR3 coding DNA: TGCGCCAGTACTACAGGGGAGAACACTGAAGCTTTCTTT. Its translation: CASTTGENTEAFF.

This chain links TRBV23-1 with TRBJ2-2; TRBD1 matches 7 bases. TRBV23-1 is noted as an ORF with a role that remains uncertain. The ends lost 4 bases at V and 5 bases at J; junction bases unmatched: 13. This CDR3 comprises 17 residues. The CDR3 reads CASSLRPAGGGTGELFF. The CDR3 DNA sequence: TGCGCCAGCAGTCTAAGGCCGGCAGGGGGTGGGACCGGGGAGCTGTTTTTT.

The gene calls are TRBV4-2 and TRBJ1-1; D is uncertain. The CDR3 has 13 amino acids. In germline, CDR1 is LGHNA, CDR2 YNFKEQ. V was shortened by 3 bases and J by 3 bases, with 8 bases between the two germline ends. The DNA for the CDR3 is TGTGCCAGCAGCCAGACTCGAGACACTGAAGCTTTCTTT. Translation: CASSQTRDTEAFF.

The chain combines TRBV27 with TRBJ1-6; 7 nucleotides align to TRBD1. After removal of 3 bases from V and 4 bases from J, the junction contained 6 bases not matched to a gene. The V gene's germline CDR1 is MNHEY and CDR2 SMNVEV (reference sequence). The CDR3 contains 16 residues. The CDR3 loop reads CASSLDWGQYNSPLHF. The CDR3 coding sequence is TGTGCCAGCAGTTTGGATTGGGGACAGTATAATTCACCCCTCCACTTT.

The V and J genes are TRBV11-2 and TRBJ2-3, with 10 bases matching TRBD2. Germline values: CDR1 SGHAT, CDR2 FQNNGV. CDR3 size: 15 residues. The junction had 5 bases not matched to a gene; V was cut back by 1 base and J by 7 bases. CDR3 sequence reads: CASSLAPSGGHTQYF. CDR3 DNA sequence: TGTGCCAGCAGCTTAGCCCCTAGCGGGGGACATACGCAGTATTTT.

The chain joins TRBV2 to TRBJ2-7, with a weak D call TRBD2 (6 bases). V lost 1 base and J lost 2, with 12 bases in between. The germline V gene has CDR1 SNHLY and CDR2 FYNNEI. There are 15 residues in the CDR3. The CDR3 loop is CASSEEGLPTYEQYF. The CDR3 nucleotides read TGTGCCAGCAGTGAAGAGGGACTGCCAACCTACGAGCAGTACTTC. The full variable domain, with the rest looked up from reference TRBV2 and TRBJ2-7, is EPEVTQTPSHQVTQMGQEVILRCVPISNHLYFYWYRQILGQKVEFLVSFYNNEISEKSEIFDDQFSVERPDGSNFTLKIRSTKLEDSAMYFCASSEEGLPTYEQYFGPGTRLTVT.

The chain couples TRBV4-1 to TRBJ1-4; a weak D match, TRBD1 (6 bases). CDR1 is MGHRA, CDR2 YSYEKL, per germline. The CDR3 is made up of 17 amino acids. V was clipped by 4 bases and J by 4 bases, with 19 bases between them. CDR3 bases: TGCGCCAGCAGCCTACAGGGCAAAGCTACATTTAATGAAAAACTGTTTTTT. Residues: CASSLQGKATFNEKLFF.

The chain combines TRBV7-9 with TRBJ2-1; D perhaps matches TRBD2 (5 bases). The V end was cut by 5 bases, the J end by 8 bases, with 10 bases between. The CDR3 has 12 amino acids. Germline lookup yields CDR1 SEHNR and CDR2 FQNEAQ (reference sequence). The CDR3 is CASSLTGYEQFF. DNA for the CDR3: TGTGCCAGCAGCCTCACGGGGTATGAGCAGTTCTTC.

This chain connects TRBV11-2 to TRBJ2-3; 10 nucleotides align to TRBD2. This CDR3 has 18 residues. With V trimmed by 0 bases and J by 2 bases, 8 bases remained unmatched. Germline V lookup: CDR1 SGHAT, CDR2 FQNNGV. CDR3 region: CASSLEGLLAGATDTQYF. The DNA for the CDR3 is TGTGCCAGCAGCTTAGAGGGTCTGCTAGCGGGGGCCACAGATACGCAGTATTTT.

The rearrangement links TRBV7-9 to TRBJ2-4; weak D call: TRBD2 (6 bases). CDR3 length: 18 amino acids. Germline-derived CDR1 and CDR2 are SEHNR and FQNEAQ (reference sequence). V was trimmed by 0 bases and J by 3 bases, leaving 18 bases between them. DNA for the CDR3: TGTGCCAGCAGCTTAGCGCGAGGGGCGGCCGGGGGCAAAAACATTCAGTACTTC. This encodes CASSLARGAAGGKNIQYF.

This rearrangement joins TRBV6-5 to TRBJ2-1; TRBD1 matches at 10 bases. Germline CDR1 MNHEY, CDR2 SVGAGI. With 5 bases clipped from V and 9 bases from J, the junction kept 10 bases outside the gene matches. The CDR3 has 15 amino acids. CDR3 sequence (DNA): TGTGCCAGCAGTCCCTGGCCGGGACAGGGGTCTGAGCAGTTCTTC. It is translated as CASSPWPGQGSEQFF.

CDR3 in amino acids: CASSLGQAGNQPQHF. CDR3 coding DNA: TGCGCCAGCAGCCTCGGACAGGCGGGCAATCAGCCCCAGCATTTT. The chain links TRBV4-1 to TRBJ1-5, with 7 bases lining up with TRBD1. The CDR3 contains 15 residues. The germline V gene encodes CDR1 MGHRA and CDR2 YSYEKL. Unmatched junction bases numbered 5, after V lost 4 bases and J lost 2 bases.

DNA for the CDR3: TGTGCCAGCAGTGAAGTATCGGGACAGAGGGCCTACGAGCAGTACTTC. It codes for CASSEVSGQRAYEQYF. The chain recombines TRBV6-1 with TRBJ2-7; TRBD1 matches 7 bases. Germline values: CDR1 MNHNS, CDR2 SASEGT. J lost 2 bases, V lost 1 base, and 8 bases had no gene match. The CDR3 length is 16 residues.

This clone occurred once. The chain couples TRBV6-5 to TRBJ1-1, with 9 bases aligning to TRBD1. Germline V CDR1 and CDR2: MNHEY, SVGAGI. The junction had 4 bases not matched to a gene; V was cut back by 6 bases and J by 5 bases. The CDR3 is made up of 13 amino acids. CDR3 bases: TGTGCCAGCAGATTAGGACAGGGGACTGAAGCTTTCTTT. Encoded protein: CASRLGQGTEAFF.

This chain connects TRBV5-1 to TRBJ2-7; no firm D call. Trimming shortened V by 3 bases and J by 2 bases, and 18 bases separated the two germline ends. CDR3 length: 16 residues. Germline V gene lookup returns CDR1 SGHRS and CDR2 YFSETQ. CDR3 bases: TGCGCCAGCAGCTCTTACGACACGGCCGTACCCTACGAGCAGTACTTC. Protein sequence: CASSSYDTAVPYEQYF.

This chain links TRBV5-6 with TRBJ2-7, with 12 bases matching TRBD2. There are 19 residues in the CDR3. Germline loops: CDR1 SGHDT, CDR2 YYEEEE. The J segment lost 0 bases and the V segment lost 0 bases, leaving 10 bases of the junction unmatched. The CDR3 here is CASSLAKLAGGRSSYEQYF. Written as DNA, the CDR3 is TGTGCCAGCAGCTTGGCCAAACTAGCGGGGGGCCGGAGCTCCTACGAGCAGTACTTC.

CDR3 in DNA: TGTGCCAGCAGCCCGGACATAACTTACAATGAGCAGTTCTTC. This translates into CASSPDITYNEQFF. The V gene is TRBV5-6, the J gene TRBJ2-1; D is perhaps TRBD1 (5 bases). Germline V gives CDR1 SGHDT, CDR2 YYEEEE. The CDR3 runs to 14 residues. V was shortened by 4 bases and J by 4 bases, with 12 bases between the two germline ends. Full variable domain (outside the CDR3, taken from reference TRBV5-6 and TRBJ2-1): DAGVTQSPTHLIKTRGQQVTLRCSPKSGHDTVSWYQQALGQGPQFIFQYYEEEERQRGNFPDRFSGHQFPNYSSELNVNALLLGDSALYLCASSPDITYNEQFFGPGTRLTVL.

The chain recombines TRBV27 with TRBJ1-2, with 7 bases lining up with TRBD1. V trimming: 5 bases; J trimming: 13 bases; junction bases outside the gene matches: 19. This CDR3 is built from 15 residues. In germline, CDR1 is MNHEY, CDR2 SMNVEV (reference sequence). CDR3 residues: CASSPSPTGIEPTTF. The CDR3 bases are TGTGCCAGCAGTCCATCCCCGACAGGGATCGAACCAACCACCTTC.

The V and J genes are TRBV6-1 and TRBJ1-6, with D tentatively TRBD1 (5 bases). The CDR3 has 15 residues. CDR1 MNHNS and CDR2 SASEGT come from the germline V gene. V lost 1 base and J lost 6, with 10 bases in between. The CDR3 coding sequence is TGTGCCAGCAGTGAAGTTGACAGCCGTAATTCACCCCTCCACTTT. This gives the protein CASSEVDSRNSPLHF.

The chain uses TRBV11-2 and TRBJ2-1, with 9 positions matching TRBD2. With 5 bases clipped from V and 10 bases from J, the junction kept 15 bases outside the gene matches. The CDR3 runs 16 residues. Germline V gene lookup returns CDR1 SGHAT and CDR2 FQNNGV. In nucleotides, the CDR3 is TGTGCCAGCAGCCACTCCATAGCGGGAGAACCGAACGAGCAGTTCTTC. This gives the protein CASSHSIAGEPNEQFF.

The chain couples TRBV25-1 to TRBJ2-5; 8 positions match TRBD2. With 5 bases clipped from V and 2 bases from J, the junction kept 7 bases outside the gene matches. The CDR3 is 15 amino acids. The germline V gene encodes CDR1 MGHDK and CDR2 SYGVNS. The CDR3 nucleotides are TGTGCCAGCAGTCCAACGGGGGGGAAACAAGAGACCCAGTACTTC. It encodes CASSPTGGKQETQYF.

In this sample, this clone turned up a few times. The CDR3 here is CASSLGRLGAGSYNEQFF. The DNA for the CDR3 is TGCGCCAGCAGCTTGGGACGCCTGGGCGCCGGCTCCTACAATGAGCAGTTCTTC. V and J are TRBV5-1 and TRBJ2-1; D is uncertain. The CDR3 has 18 residues. V shed 0 bases and J shed 0 bases, with 16 bases lying between them. Germline lookup yields CDR1 SGHRS and CDR2 YFSETQ. The full variable domain, in which reference TRBV5-1 and TRBJ2-1 provide the parts outside the CDR3, is KAGVTQTPRYLIKTRGQQVTLSCSPISGHRSVSWYQQTPGQGLQFLFEYFSETQRNKGNFPGRFSGRQFSNSRSEMNVSTLELGDSALYLCASSLGRLGAGSYNEQFFGPGTRLTVL.